A selection of T cell receptor beta chains follows, all from one sample in a study of blood T cell repertoires in COVID-19. TCRdb keeps only in-frame clones here, not all; method: immunoSEQ multiplex PCR. The data contain around 270,000 clones, approximately 86% of them seen just once; the ten biggest clones take up roughly 4.9%. Specimen: peripheral blood. The receptors were gathered from a woman aged 60-75 years with COVID-19, enrolled during active disease. The CDR3 runs from the conserved cysteine through the conserved F or W. Fields, in order: V gene, J gene, D gene, clone size, CDR3 protein, CDR3 DNA. D genes are given only for firm matches. Clone size is given for some rows only: seen once, a few or many times, or a class if the clone is expanded.

v_gene: TRBV10-3
j_gene: TRBJ2-7
d_gene: .
abundance: .
CDR3aa: CAISTLSYEQYF
CDR3nt: TGTGCCATCTCTACCTTATCCTACGAGCAGTACTTC

v_gene: TRBV18
j_gene: TRBJ2-3
d_gene: TRBD1
abundance: .
CDR3aa: CASSPPPTGWDTQYF
CDR3nt: TGTGCCAGCTCACCACCTCCGACAGGGTGGGATACGCAGTATTTT

v_gene: TRBV10-3
j_gene: TRBJ1-2
d_gene: TRBD1
abundance: .
CDR3aa: CAISGPGQGANYGYTF
CDR3nt: TGTGCCATCAGTGGGCCGGGACAGGGGGCTAACTATGGCTACACCTTC

v_gene: TRBV4-3
j_gene: TRBJ1-3
d_gene: .
abundance: .
CDR3aa: CASSQGTPRGYSGNTIYF
CDR3nt: TGCGCCAGCAGCCAAGGAACCCCGCGGGGATACTCTGGAAACACCATATATTTT

v_gene: TRBV19
j_gene: TRBJ1-2
d_gene: TRBD1
abundance: .
CDR3aa: CASSIRPQGVNYGYTF
CDR3nt: TGTGCCAGTAGTATACGGCCCCAGGGGGTGAACTATGGCTACACCTTC

v_gene: TRBV10-3
j_gene: TRBJ1-1
d_gene: TRBD1
abundance: .
CDR3aa: CAISDGTGNTEAFF
CDR3nt: TGTGCCATCAGTGACGGGACAGGGAACACTGAAGCTTTCTTT

v_gene: TRBV6-2/TRBV6-3
j_gene: TRBJ1-6
d_gene: .
abundance: .
CDR3aa: CASSVLRGETLHF
CDR3nt: TGTGCCAGCAGCGTTCTCAGGGGAGAGACCCTCCACTTT

v_gene: TRBV5-4
j_gene: TRBJ2-2
d_gene: TRBD1
abundance: .
CDR3aa: CASSSGQGAGELFF
CDR3nt: TGTGCCAGCAGCTCCGGACAGGGTGCCGGGGAGCTGTTTTTT

v_gene: TRBV2
j_gene: TRBJ2-5
d_gene: TRBD2
abundance: .
CDR3aa: CASSESGRALETQYF
CDR3nt: TGTGCCAGCAGTGAAAGCGGGAGGGCCTTGGAGACCCAGTACTTC

v_gene: TRBV28
j_gene: TRBJ2-7
d_gene: .
abundance: .
CDR3aa: CASRIQGRSSYEQYF
CDR3nt: TGTGCCAGCAGAATACAGGGCCGCAGCTCCTACGAGCAGTACTTC

v_gene: TRBV7-2
j_gene: TRBJ2-5
d_gene: TRBD1
abundance: .
CDR3aa: CASSVLGQIGETQYF
CDR3nt: TGTGCCAGCAGCGTACTGGGACAGATTGGGGAGACCCAGTACTTC

v_gene: TRBV18
j_gene: TRBJ2-3
d_gene: TRBD2
abundance: .
CDR3aa: CASSPRLAGVTDTQYF
CDR3nt: TGTGCCAGCTCACCGCGGCTAGCGGGAGTGACAGATACGCAGTATTTT

v_gene: TRBV30
j_gene: TRBJ2-7
d_gene: .
abundance: .
CDR3aa: CAWSVVDRTTYEQYF
CDR3nt: TGTGCCTGGAGTGTCGTGGACAGAACCACCTACGAGCAGTACTTC

v_gene: TRBV25-1
j_gene: TRBJ1-3
d_gene: TRBD1
abundance: .
CDR3aa: CASSERQGASGNTIYF
CDR3nt: TGTGCCAGCAGTGAACGACAGGGGGCCTCTGGAAACACCATATATTTT

v_gene: TRBV2
j_gene: TRBJ1-2
d_gene: TRBD1
abundance: .
CDR3aa: CASSGNIGQGPNTF
CDR3nt: TGTGCCAGCAGTGGGAATATAGGACAGGGGCCTAACACCTTC

v_gene: TRBV19
j_gene: TRBJ1-5
d_gene: TRBD1
abundance: .
CDR3aa: CASRDRVGQPQHF
CDR3nt: TGTGCCAGCCGGGACAGGGTAGGGCAGCCCCAGCATTTT

v_gene: TRBV30
j_gene: TRBJ1-5
d_gene: TRBD1
abundance: .
CDR3aa: CAWSPGQGYFQPQHF
CDR3nt: TGTGCCTGGAGTCCAGGACAGGGGTACTTTCAGCCCCAGCATTTT

v_gene: TRBV5-1
j_gene: TRBJ2-3
d_gene: .
abundance: .
CDR3aa: CASTPGTLPDTQYF
CDR3nt: TGCGCCAGCACCCCTGGGACTCTACCAGATACGCAGTATTTT

v_gene: TRBV18
j_gene: TRBJ2-2
d_gene: .
abundance: few
CDR3aa: CASSPRPGRGANTGELFF
CDR3nt: TGTGCCAGCTCACCCCGTCCGGGCAGGGGAGCGAACACCGGGGAGCTGTTTTTT

v_gene: TRBV19
j_gene: TRBJ2-1
d_gene: .
abundance: .
CDR3aa: CASSISASAQWNNEQFF
CDR3nt: TGTGCCAGTAGTATTTCCGCTAGCGCCCAGTGGAACAATGAGCAGTTCTTC

v_gene: TRBV6-5
j_gene: TRBJ1-1
d_gene: .
abundance: .
CDR3aa: CASNSGGLGEAFF
CDR3nt: TGTGCCAGCAACTCGGGGGGCCTGGGCGAAGCTTTCTTT

v_gene: TRBV7-9
j_gene: TRBJ2-7
d_gene: TRBD1
abundance: .
CDR3aa: CASSRTQGALYEQYF
CDR3nt: TGTGCCAGCAGCCGAACCCAGGGGGCTCTCTACGAGCAGTACTTC

v_gene: TRBV28
j_gene: TRBJ1-5
d_gene: TRBD1
abundance: few
CDR3aa: CASRGRDRRNQPQHF
CDR3nt: TGTGCCAGCAGGGGCAGGGACAGGAGAAATCAGCCCCAGCATTTT

v_gene: TRBV6-5
j_gene: TRBJ2-3
d_gene: .
abundance: .
CDR3aa: CASNSKYTDTQYF
CDR3nt: TGTGCCAGCAATAGCAAATACACAGATACGCAGTATTTT

v_gene: TRBV19
j_gene: TRBJ1-4
d_gene: TRBD1
abundance: .
CDR3aa: CASSTGTADEKLFF
CDR3nt: TGTGCCAGTAGCACCGGGACAGCTGATGAAAAACTGTTTTTT

v_gene: TRBV5-1
j_gene: TRBJ2-7
d_gene: TRBD1
abundance: .
CDR3aa: CASSSWDRPYEQYF
CDR3nt: TGCGCCAGCAGCTCCTGGGACAGACCCTACGAGCAGTACTTC

v_gene: TRBV5-1
j_gene: TRBJ2-7
d_gene: .
abundance: .
CDR3aa: CASSLAGGSSSYEQYF
CDR3nt: TGCGCCAGCAGCTTGGCGGGGGGCTCGAGCTCCTACGAGCAGTACTTC

v_gene: TRBV24-1
j_gene: TRBJ2-1
d_gene: TRBD2
abundance: .
CDR3aa: CATSDTGLAEPGYNEQFF
CDR3nt: TGTGCCACCAGTGATACGGGACTAGCGGAGCCGGGGTACAATGAGCAGTTCTTC

v_gene: TRBV7-9
j_gene: TRBJ2-1
d_gene: TRBD1
abundance: .
CDR3aa: CASSLARYRGVADNEQFF
CDR3nt: TGTGCCAGCAGCTTAGCGCGGTACAGGGGGGTTGCGGACAATGAGCAGTTCTTC

v_gene: TRBV18
j_gene: TRBJ1-1
d_gene: .
abundance: .
CDR3aa: CASSGPKANTEAFF
CDR3nt: TGTGCCAGCTCGGGGCCCAAGGCGAACACTGAAGCTTTCTTT

v_gene: TRBV9
j_gene: TRBJ1-2
d_gene: .
abundance: .
CDR3aa: CASSRGNYGYTF
CDR3nt: TGTGCCAGCAGCAGGGGTAACTATGGCTACACCTTC

v_gene: TRBV21-1
j_gene: TRBJ2-7
d_gene: .
abundance: .
CDR3aa: CASSPRLADQRTFYEQYF
CDR3nt: TGTGCCAGCAGCCCCCGACTAGCGGACCAACGCACCTTCTACGAGCAGTACTTC

v_gene: TRBV20-1
j_gene: TRBJ1-5
d_gene: TRBD1
abundance: .
CDR3aa: CSASVPGQGSQPQHF
CDR3nt: TGCAGTGCTAGTGTCCCGGGACAGGGGAGTCAGCCCCAGCATTTT

v_gene: TRBV3-1/TRBV3-2
j_gene: TRBJ2-2
d_gene: .
abundance: .
CDR3aa: CASGGTGELFF
CDR3nt: TGTGCCAGCGGAGGAACCGGGGAGCTGTTTTTT

v_gene: TRBV3-1/TRBV3-2
j_gene: TRBJ2-7
d_gene: .
abundance: .
CDR3aa: CASSQEASSGEQYF
CDR3nt: TGTGCCAGCAGCCAAGAGGCTAGTAGCGGCGAGCAGTACTTC

v_gene: TRBV11-3
j_gene: TRBJ2-7
d_gene: .
abundance: .
CDR3aa: CASSQTRGSHEQYF
CDR3nt: TGTGCCAGCAGCCAAACCAGGGGTTCCCACGAGCAGTACTTC

v_gene: TRBV9
j_gene: TRBJ1-3
d_gene: TRBD1
abundance: .
CDR3aa: CASSVGGGTGNTIYF
CDR3nt: TGTGCCAGCAGCGTCGGAGGGGGCACTGGAAACACCATATATTTT

v_gene: TRBV7-9
j_gene: TRBJ2-4
d_gene: TRBD2
abundance: .
CDR3aa: CASSVTSGEAKNIQYF
CDR3nt: TGTGCCAGCAGCGTGACTAGCGGGGAAGCCAAAAACATTCAGTACTTC

v_gene: TRBV25-1
j_gene: TRBJ2-1
d_gene: .
abundance: .
CDR3aa: CASSTIGQGSNEQFF
CDR3nt: TGTGCCAGCAGTACCATAGGGCAGGGGAGCAATGAGCAGTTCTTC

v_gene: TRBV30
j_gene: TRBJ2-7
d_gene: TRBD2
abundance: .
CDR3aa: CASRLAGAYEQYF
CDR3nt: TGTGCCTCCCGCCTAGCGGGAGCCTACGAGCAGTACTTC

v_gene: TRBV24-1
j_gene: TRBJ2-3
d_gene: TRBD2
abundance: .
CDR3aa: CATGRAGVRTDTQYF
CDR3nt: TGTGCCACCGGGAGAGCGGGAGTTCGCACAGATACGCAGTATTTT

v_gene: TRBV4-2
j_gene: TRBJ2-2
d_gene: .
abundance: .
CDR3aa: CASSLAARDTGELFF
CDR3nt: TGTGCCAGCAGCCTTGCGGCCCGTGACACCGGGGAGCTGTTTTTT

v_gene: TRBV29-1
j_gene: TRBJ2-1
d_gene: TRBD2
abundance: once
CDR3aa: CSVRGTTREQFF
CDR3nt: TGCAGCGTCCGCGGGACTACCCGCGAGCAGTTCTTC

v_gene: TRBV29-1
j_gene: TRBJ1-2
d_gene: TRBD1
abundance: few
CDR3aa: CSVPGQGIEGYTF
CDR3nt: TGCAGCGTCCCCGGACAGGGGATAGAAGGCTACACCTTC

v_gene: TRBV4-1
j_gene: TRBJ1-1
d_gene: TRBD1
abundance: .
CDR3aa: CASSQDGSRGIGSTEAFF
CDR3nt: TGCGCCAGCAGCCAAGATGGGTCCAGGGGGATAGGGAGCACTGAAGCTTTCTTT

v_gene: TRBV21-1
j_gene: TRBJ2-7
d_gene: .
abundance: .
CDR3aa: CASSKATYEQYF
CDR3nt: TGTGCCAGCAGCAAAGCCACCTACGAGCAGTACTTC

v_gene: TRBV5-1
j_gene: TRBJ2-1
d_gene: TRBD2
abundance: .
CDR3aa: CASSLDRASGSNEQFF
CDR3nt: TGCGCCAGCAGCTTGGATCGGGCTAGCGGGAGCAATGAGCAGTTCTTC

v_gene: TRBV19
j_gene: TRBJ2-1
d_gene: .
abundance: once
CDR3aa: CASSIGQYNEQFF
CDR3nt: TGTGCCAGTAGTATCGGACAGTACAATGAGCAGTTCTTC